This T cell receptor beta chain emerged from a study of beta chain features in type 1 diabetes listed by TCRdb under 2018. Looking at the study overall: Mean age, gender distribution, total cell number and subset yield did not differ between patients and healthy donors. A total of around 110,000,000 sorted cells were examined across all samples, and a strong correlation was observed between cell number per subset and RNA yield. In the study, recently diagnosed type 1 diabetes patients and matched healthy donors were compared on the TCRB repertoires of their sorted circulating CD4+ T cell subsets. Naive and central memory subsets were obtained from all 30 or so donors, but regulatory and stem cell-like memory subsets were isolated from only 8 patients and 8 healthy donors. Overall results and qualifications from the work: At VDJ recombination sites, patients with type 1 diabetes made fewer insertions and deleted more nucleotides, a pattern implying thymic rearrangement abnormalities. Naive, central memory and regulatory TCRB repertoires appeared to be more alike among patients than among healthy donors. Only small numbers of individuals were included in the HLA sub-analyses, which left unresolved whether HLA type had any influence on TCRB rearrangement. PCR might favor shorter templates, but patient and control samples were amplified and corrected together, so any skew would affect both groups equally. A moderate but significant shortening of TCRB CDR3 length was observed in type 1 diabetes patients in all four CD4+ subsets. Because cDNA was sequenced instead of genomic DNA, highly expressing activated cells could be over-represented, though the groups showed no difference in activation or CD3 levels.

From the cysteine through the phenylalanine, the CDR3 covers 13 amino acids. Only the CDR3 portion is preserved as DNA: 39 bases, with reading frame beginning at the first base. Cut back by 6 bases and 0 bases, the V and J ends lie 9 bases apart. The CDR1 and CDR2 encoded by the germline V gene (reference sequence) are MNHEY and SMNVEV. On this clone: It has no known antigen specificity. No much larger clone is present one base from it, and per-base qualities are unavailable.

Each donor gave one peripheral blood draw, approximately 120 mL on average, collected into heparinised tubes. Naive, central memory, regulatory and stem cell-like memory CD4+ T cells were sorted on a BD FACSAria II using a panel including CD45RO, CCR7, CD25, CD127, CD95 and CD27. A purity above 95% was achieved for all sorted populations. PBMCs were isolated right away by Lymphoprep density gradient centrifugation and were stained directly, without culture. To minimize batch effects, samples were stained and sorted in pairs, one healthy donor with one patient per experiment. The entire amount of isolated RNA was reverse transcribed using the High Capacity cDNA Reverse Transcription Kit, so the sequenced TCRB transcripts were expressed ones. Deep immunoSEQ sequencing was applied to naive, central memory and regulatory T cell samples, giving an average of roughly 3.5 million total reads per sample. After sorted cells were lysed in RLT buffer, RNA was extracted with DNase-treated RNeasy Micro or Mini kits, with the choice depending on cell number. Each cell subset was processed separately to prevent cross-contamination, with patient and healthy donor samples processed together. The immunoSEQ multiplex PCR was used to amplify TCRB sequences from cDNA, yielding 87-bp fragments that span the CDR3 region. The amplicons were sequenced using the Illumina HiSeq platform. As for the authors' bioinformatics: PCR bias was computationally corrected using synthetic template baselines, reads within Hamming distance 2 were collapsed, and singletons that could not be merged were discarded. By aligning reads against IMGT, V, D and J genes, CDR3 length, and insertions or deletions at six rearrangement sites were assigned. Within each subset, clonotype counts were normalized to sorted cell number, after which true diversity and Gini coefficients were computed with the tcR R package. The overlap coefficient, calculated on TCRB nucleotide sequences, was used to quantify repertoire sharing. Out-of-frame TCRB sequences from naive cells were analyzed to stand in for the pre-selection repertoire. TCRdb limited this immuneACCESS table to in-frame rearrangements with V and J called. A share of clones is missing; checked studies link under half to unresolved V genes, and the rest is unexplained. D and trimming were read from the DNA, whereas the V and J calls and clone size are those reported in that table. This sample gives about 360,000 clones in total; around 12% of them show up just once. The leading ten clones occupy roughly 0.015% of the sample.

The sequence is built from TRBV27 and TRBJ2-7; the D gene cannot be named for sure. The source is a man aged 18 to 29 in good health. Material: naive CD4+ T cells from blood. Interpreted using the paper, the cell subset or site label stands for: true naive CD4+ T cells. The encoded CDR3 is CASSLQSSYEQYF. The nucleotides read TGTGCCAGCAGCCTACAGAGCTCCTACGAGCAGTACTTC.